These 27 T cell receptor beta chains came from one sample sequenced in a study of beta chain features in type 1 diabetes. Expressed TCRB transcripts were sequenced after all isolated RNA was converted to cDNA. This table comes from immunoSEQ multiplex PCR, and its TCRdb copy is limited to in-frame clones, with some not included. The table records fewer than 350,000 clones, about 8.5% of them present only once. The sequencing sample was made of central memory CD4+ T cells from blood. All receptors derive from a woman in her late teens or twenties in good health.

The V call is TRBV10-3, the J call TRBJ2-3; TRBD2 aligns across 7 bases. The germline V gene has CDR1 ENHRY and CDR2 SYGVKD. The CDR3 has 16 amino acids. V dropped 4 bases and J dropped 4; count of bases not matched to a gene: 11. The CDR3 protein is CAISANPPAGADTQYF. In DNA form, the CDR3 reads TGTGCCATCAGTGCGAACCCCCCGGCGGGAGCAGATACGCAGTATTTT.

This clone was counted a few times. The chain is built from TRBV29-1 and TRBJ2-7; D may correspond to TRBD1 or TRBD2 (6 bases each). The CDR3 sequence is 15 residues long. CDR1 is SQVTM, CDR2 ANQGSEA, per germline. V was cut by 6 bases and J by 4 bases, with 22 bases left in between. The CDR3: CSVAGGAGVRYEQYV. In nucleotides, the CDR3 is TGCAGCGTCGCGGGCGGGGCAGGGGTACGATACGAGCAGTACGTC.

CDR3 region: CATGQRTGEGNEQFF. DNA of the CDR3: TGTGCCACCGGGCAGAGGACGGGCGAGGGGAATGAGCAGTTCTTC. The genes are TRBV10-3 and TRBJ2-1; the D gene could be TRBD1 or TRBD2 (5 bases each). The ends were cut back, 10 bases at V and 7 bases at J, with 23 bases in the middle. The germline V gene encodes CDR1 ENHRY and CDR2 SYGVKD. CDR3 length equals 15 residues.

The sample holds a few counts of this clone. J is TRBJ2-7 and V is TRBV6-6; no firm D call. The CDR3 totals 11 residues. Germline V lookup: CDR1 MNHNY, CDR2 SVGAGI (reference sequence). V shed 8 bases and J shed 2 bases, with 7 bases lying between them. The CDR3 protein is CASQTTYEQYF. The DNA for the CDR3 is TGTGCCAGCCAAACGACCTACGAGCAGTACTTC.

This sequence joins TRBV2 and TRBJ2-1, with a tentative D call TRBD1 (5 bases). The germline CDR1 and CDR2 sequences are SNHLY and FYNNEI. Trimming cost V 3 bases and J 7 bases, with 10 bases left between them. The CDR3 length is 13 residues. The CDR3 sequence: CASSDVGANEQFF. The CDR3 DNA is TGTGCCAGCAGTGATGTAGGGGCGAATGAGCAGTTCTTC.

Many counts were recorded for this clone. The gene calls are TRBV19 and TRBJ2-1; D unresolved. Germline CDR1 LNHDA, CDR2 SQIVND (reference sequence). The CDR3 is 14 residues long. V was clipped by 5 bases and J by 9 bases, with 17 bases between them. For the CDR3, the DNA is TGTGCCAGTAGTCACGGCAGGAGCGTAGGTGAGCAGTTCTTC. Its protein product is CASSHGRSVGEQFF.

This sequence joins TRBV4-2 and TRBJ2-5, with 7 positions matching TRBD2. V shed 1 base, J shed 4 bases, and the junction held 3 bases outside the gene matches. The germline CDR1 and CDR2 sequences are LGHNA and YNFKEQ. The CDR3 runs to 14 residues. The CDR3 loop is CASSQGASGETQYF. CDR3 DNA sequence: TGTGCCAGCAGCCAAGGGGCTAGCGGAGAGACCCAGTACTTC.

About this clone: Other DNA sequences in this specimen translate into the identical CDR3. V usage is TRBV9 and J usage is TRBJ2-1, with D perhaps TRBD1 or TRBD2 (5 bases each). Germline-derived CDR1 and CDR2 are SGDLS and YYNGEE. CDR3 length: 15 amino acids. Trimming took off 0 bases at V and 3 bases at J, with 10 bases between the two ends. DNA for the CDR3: TGTGCCAGCAGCGTAGACTCGGGACGCTACAATGAGCAGTTCTTC. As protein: CASSVDSGRYNEQFF.

CDR3: CASSIGTGGLETEAFF. As DNA, the CDR3 is TGTGCCAGTAGTATCGGGACCGGGGGCCTAGAAACTGAAGCTTTCTTT. V gene TRBV19 combines with J gene TRBJ1-1; possible D gene TRBD1, 6 bases. V was clipped by 3 bases and J by 5 bases, with 19 bases between them. The CDR3 sequence is 16 residues long. The V gene's germline CDR1 is LNHDA and CDR2 SQIVND (reference sequence).

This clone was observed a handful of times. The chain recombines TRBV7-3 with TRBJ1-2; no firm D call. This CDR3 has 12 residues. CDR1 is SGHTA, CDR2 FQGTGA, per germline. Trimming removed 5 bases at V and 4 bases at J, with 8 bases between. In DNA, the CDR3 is TGTGCCAGCAGCCATGACTCCTATGGCTACACCTTC. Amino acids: CASSHDSYGYTF.

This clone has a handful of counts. This CDR3 is CASSLVASGLQETQYF. CDR3 in DNA: TGTGCCAGCAGCTTAGTGGCTAGCGGCCTCCAAGAGACCCAGTACTTC. The chain employs TRBV7-2 and TRBJ2-5; 7 bases match TRBD2. Losses at the gene ends were 1 base for V and 1 base for J; bases not matched to a gene: 6. The CDR3 has 16 residues. Germline assignment: CDR1 SGHTA and CDR2 FQGNSA.

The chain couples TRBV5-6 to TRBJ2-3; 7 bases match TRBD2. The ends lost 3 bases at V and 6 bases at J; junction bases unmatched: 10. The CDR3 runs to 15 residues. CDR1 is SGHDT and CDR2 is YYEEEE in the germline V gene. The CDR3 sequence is CASSSTSATRDTQYF. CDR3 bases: TGTGCCAGCAGCTCCACTAGCGCCACGCGGGATACGCAGTATTTT.

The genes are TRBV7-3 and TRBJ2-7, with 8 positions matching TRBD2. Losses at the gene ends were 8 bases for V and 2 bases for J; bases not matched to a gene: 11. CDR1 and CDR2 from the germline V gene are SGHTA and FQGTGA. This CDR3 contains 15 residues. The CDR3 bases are TGTGCCAGCGCCCTCGGGAGGGGTGGACCCTACGAGCAGTACTTC. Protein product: CASALGRGGPYEQYF.

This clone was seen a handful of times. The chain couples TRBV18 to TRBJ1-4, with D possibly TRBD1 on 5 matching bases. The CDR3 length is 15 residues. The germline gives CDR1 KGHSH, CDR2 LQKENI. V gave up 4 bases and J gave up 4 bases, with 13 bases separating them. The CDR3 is CASSLGTEINEKLFF. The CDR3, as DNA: TGTGCCAGCTCACTAGGGACGGAGATTAATGAAAAACTGTTTTTT.

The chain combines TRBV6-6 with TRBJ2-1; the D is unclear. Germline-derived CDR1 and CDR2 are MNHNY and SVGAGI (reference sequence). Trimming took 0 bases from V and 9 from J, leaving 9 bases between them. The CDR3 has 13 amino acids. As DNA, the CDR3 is TGTGCCAGCAGTTACTCGCGTGGGGTTGAGCAGTTCTTC. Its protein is CASSYSRGVEQFF.

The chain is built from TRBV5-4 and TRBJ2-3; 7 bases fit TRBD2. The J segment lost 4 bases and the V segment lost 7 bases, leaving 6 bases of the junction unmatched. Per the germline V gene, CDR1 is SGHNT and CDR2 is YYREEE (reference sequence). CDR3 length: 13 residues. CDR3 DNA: TGTGCCAGCGTGGGGGGGAGCGCAGATACGCAGTATTTT. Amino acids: CASVGGSADTQYF.

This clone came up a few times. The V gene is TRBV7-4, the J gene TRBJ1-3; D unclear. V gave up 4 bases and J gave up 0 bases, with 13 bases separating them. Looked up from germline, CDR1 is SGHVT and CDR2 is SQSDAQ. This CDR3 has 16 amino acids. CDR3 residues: CASSYTGPHSGNTIYF. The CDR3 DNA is TGTGCCAGCAGCTATACCGGACCTCACTCTGGAAACACCATATATTTT.

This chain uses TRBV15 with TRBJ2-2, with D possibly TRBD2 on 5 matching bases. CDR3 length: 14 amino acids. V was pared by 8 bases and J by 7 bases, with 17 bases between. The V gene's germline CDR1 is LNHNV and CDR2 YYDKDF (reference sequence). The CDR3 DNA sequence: TGTGCCACCTCGCGGGTGGCTCACAACGGGGAGCTGTTTTTT. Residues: CATSRVAHNGELFF.

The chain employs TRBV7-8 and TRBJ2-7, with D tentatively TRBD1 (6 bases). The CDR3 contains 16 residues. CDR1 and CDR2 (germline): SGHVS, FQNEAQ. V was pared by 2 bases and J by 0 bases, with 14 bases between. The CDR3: CASSLRSRDTSYEQYF. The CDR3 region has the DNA TGTGCCAGCAGCTTAAGATCTCGGGACACCTCCTACGAGCAGTACTTC.

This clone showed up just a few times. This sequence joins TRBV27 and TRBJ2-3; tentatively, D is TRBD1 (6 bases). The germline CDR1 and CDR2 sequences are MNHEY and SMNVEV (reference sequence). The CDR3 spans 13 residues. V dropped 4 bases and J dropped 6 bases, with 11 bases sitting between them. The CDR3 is CASSYRDTDTQYF. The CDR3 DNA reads TGTGCCAGCAGTTACAGGGACACCGATACGCAGTATTTT.

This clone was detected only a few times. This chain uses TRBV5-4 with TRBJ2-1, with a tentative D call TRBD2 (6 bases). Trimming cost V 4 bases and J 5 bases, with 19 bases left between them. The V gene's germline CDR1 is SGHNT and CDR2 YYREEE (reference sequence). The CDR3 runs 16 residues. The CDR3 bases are TGTGCCAGCAGCGACCGCACCGGAGGGCTTGACAATGAGCAGTTCTTC. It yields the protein CASSDRTGGLDNEQFF.

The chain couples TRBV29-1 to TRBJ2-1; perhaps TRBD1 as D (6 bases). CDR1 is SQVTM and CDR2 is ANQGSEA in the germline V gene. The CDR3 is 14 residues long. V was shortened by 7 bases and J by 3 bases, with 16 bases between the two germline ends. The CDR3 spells CSARKDSRYNEQFF. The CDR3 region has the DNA TGCAGCGCTCGGAAGGACAGTCGCTACAATGAGCAGTTCTTC.

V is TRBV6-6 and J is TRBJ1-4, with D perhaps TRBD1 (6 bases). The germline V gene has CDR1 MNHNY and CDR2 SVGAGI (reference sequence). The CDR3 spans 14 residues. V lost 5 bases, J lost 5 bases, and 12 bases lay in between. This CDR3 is CASSKDRNNEKLFF. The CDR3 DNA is TGTGCCAGCAGTAAGGACAGAAACAATGAAAAACTGTTTTTT.

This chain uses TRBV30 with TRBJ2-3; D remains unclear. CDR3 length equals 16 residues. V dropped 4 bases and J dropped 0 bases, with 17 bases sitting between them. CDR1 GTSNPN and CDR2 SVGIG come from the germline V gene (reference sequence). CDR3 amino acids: CAWKKSATASTDTQYF. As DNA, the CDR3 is TGTGCCTGGAAGAAGAGCGCGACGGCGAGCACAGATACGCAGTATTTT. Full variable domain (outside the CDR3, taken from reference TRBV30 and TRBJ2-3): SQTIHQWPATLVQPVGSPLSLECTVEGTSNPNLYWYRQAAGRGLQLLFYSVGIGQISSEVPQNLSASRPQDRQFILSSKKLLLSDSGFYLCAWKKSATASTDTQYFGPGTRLTVL.

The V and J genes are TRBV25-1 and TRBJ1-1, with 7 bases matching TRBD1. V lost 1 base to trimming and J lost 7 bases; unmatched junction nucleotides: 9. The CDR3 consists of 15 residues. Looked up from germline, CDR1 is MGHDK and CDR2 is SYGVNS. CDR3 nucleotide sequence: TGTGCCAGCAGTGAATTCTCCCAGGGGGGGTTTGAAGCTTTCTTT. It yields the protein CASSEFSQGGFEAFF.

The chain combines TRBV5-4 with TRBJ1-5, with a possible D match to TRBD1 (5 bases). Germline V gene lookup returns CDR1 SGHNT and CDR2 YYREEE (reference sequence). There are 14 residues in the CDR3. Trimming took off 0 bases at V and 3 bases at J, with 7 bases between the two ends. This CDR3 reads CASSLGGTNQPQHF. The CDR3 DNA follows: TGTGCCAGCAGCTTGGGAGGGACCAATCAGCCCCAGCATTTT.

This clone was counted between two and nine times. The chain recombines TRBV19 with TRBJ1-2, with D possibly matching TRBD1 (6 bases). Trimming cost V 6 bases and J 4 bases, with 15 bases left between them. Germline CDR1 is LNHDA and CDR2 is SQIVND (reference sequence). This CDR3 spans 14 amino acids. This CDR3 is CASRFRQELYGYTF. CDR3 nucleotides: TGTGCCAGTAGGTTTCGACAGGAACTCTATGGCTACACCTTC.